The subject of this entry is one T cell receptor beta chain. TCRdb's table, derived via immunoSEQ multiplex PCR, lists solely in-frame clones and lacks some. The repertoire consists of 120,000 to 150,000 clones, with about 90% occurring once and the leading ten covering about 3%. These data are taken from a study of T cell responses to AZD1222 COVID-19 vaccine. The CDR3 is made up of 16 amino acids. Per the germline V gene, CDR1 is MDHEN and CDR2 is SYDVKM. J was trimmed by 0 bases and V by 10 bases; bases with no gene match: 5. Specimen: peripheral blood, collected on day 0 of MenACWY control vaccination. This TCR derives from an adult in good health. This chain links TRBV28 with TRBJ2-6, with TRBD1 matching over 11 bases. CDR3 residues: CANYGTGGSGANVLTF. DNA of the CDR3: TGTGCCAATTACGGGACAGGGGGCTCTGGGGCCAACGTCCTGACTTTC.